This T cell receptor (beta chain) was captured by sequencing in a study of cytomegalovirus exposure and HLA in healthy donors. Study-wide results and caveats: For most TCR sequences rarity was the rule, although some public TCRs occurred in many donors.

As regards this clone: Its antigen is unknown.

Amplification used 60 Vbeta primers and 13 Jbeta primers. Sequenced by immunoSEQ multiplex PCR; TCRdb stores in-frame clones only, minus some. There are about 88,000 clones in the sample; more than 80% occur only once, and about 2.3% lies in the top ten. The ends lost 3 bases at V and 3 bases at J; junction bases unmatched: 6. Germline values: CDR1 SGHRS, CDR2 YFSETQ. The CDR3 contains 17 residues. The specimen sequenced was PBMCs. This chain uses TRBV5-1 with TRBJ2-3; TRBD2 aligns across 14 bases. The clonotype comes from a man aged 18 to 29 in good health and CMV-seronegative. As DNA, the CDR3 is TGCGCCAGCAGCTCCCCCGGGACTAGCGGGAGAACAGATACGCAGTATTTT. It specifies CASSSPGTSGRTDTQYF.